This T cell receptor beta chain is drawn from a study of blood T cell repertoires in COVID-19. Germline loops: CDR1 SGDLS, CDR2 YYNGEE. The CDR3 is 14 amino acids. V was trimmed by 3 bases and J by 7 bases, leaving 16 bases between them. Repertoires were generated with immunoSEQ multiplex PCR, while TCRdb's copy carries only in-frame clones and drops some. The sample lists around 140,000 clones; less than 80% were seen once. V gene TRBV9 combines with J gene TRBJ1-2, with D perhaps matching TRBD1 (5 bases). The sequencing input was peripheral blood. The TCR sequence derives from an elderly woman with active or convalescent COVID-19. Here the CDR3 DNA reads TGTGCCAGCAGCGGGATGGAGGGGTGGGCTGGCTACACCTTC. It codes for CASSGMEGWAGYTF.